This T cell receptor beta chain was sequenced for a study of blood T cells in healthy people across ages. Alongside a J-beta primer mix, a sample-barcoded 5' primer served in a second PCR lasting roughly 7 to 11 cycles. Tags on each cDNA molecule came from a template-switch adaptor with 12 random nucleotides. TCRdb passed the 5' RACE reads through MiXCR, listing each CDR3 protein once. The data show about 940,000 distinct CDR3 sequences, roughly 52% seen once. V lost 3 bases to trimming and J lost 0 bases; unmatched junction nucleotides: 4. Germline lookup yields CDR1 SGHTA and CDR2 FQGNSA. This CDR3 is 15 amino acids long. This clonotype was found a few times.

This sequence originates from a man aged 30 to 39 in good health. The chain has TRBV7-2 and TRBJ1-1, with 7 bases lining up with TRBD1. The sample was blood. CDR3 coding DNA: TGTGCCAGCAGCTTGAACAGGGGCATGAACACTGAAGCTTTCTTT. It encodes CASSLNRGMNTEAFF.